This T cell receptor (beta chain) stems from a study of blood T cell repertoires in COVID-19. Overall study context: The United States, Italy and Spain supplied acute and convalescent COVID-19 samples. The analysed material was cDNA or gDNA that came from T cells, B-cell-depleted T cells, or PBMCs.

In the authors' methods: Researchers report that nucleated cell counts were estimated from reference gene primer amplification. Clones were read by immunoSEQ multiplex PCR, and TCRdb kept only the in-frame ones, dropping some. V, J and clone size were drawn from that table, and D and trimming were deduced from the DNA. Of some 110,000 clones detected, about four fifths appear once; the ten largest clones hold 3.5% to 5.5%. Germline values: CDR1 SNHLY, CDR2 FYNNEI. This CDR3 is built from 14 residues. After removal of 8 bases from V and 2 bases from J, the junction contained 5 bases not matched to a gene.

The source is a woman between 65 and 79 years old with acute or convalescent COVID-19. V gene TRBV2 combines with J gene TRBJ2-3, with 9 bases aligning to TRBD2. Sequenced material: peripheral blood. CDR3 sequence: CASFGLAPTDTQYF. The CDR3 DNA sequence: TGTGCCAGCTTCGGACTAGCGCCCACAGATACGCAGTATTTT.